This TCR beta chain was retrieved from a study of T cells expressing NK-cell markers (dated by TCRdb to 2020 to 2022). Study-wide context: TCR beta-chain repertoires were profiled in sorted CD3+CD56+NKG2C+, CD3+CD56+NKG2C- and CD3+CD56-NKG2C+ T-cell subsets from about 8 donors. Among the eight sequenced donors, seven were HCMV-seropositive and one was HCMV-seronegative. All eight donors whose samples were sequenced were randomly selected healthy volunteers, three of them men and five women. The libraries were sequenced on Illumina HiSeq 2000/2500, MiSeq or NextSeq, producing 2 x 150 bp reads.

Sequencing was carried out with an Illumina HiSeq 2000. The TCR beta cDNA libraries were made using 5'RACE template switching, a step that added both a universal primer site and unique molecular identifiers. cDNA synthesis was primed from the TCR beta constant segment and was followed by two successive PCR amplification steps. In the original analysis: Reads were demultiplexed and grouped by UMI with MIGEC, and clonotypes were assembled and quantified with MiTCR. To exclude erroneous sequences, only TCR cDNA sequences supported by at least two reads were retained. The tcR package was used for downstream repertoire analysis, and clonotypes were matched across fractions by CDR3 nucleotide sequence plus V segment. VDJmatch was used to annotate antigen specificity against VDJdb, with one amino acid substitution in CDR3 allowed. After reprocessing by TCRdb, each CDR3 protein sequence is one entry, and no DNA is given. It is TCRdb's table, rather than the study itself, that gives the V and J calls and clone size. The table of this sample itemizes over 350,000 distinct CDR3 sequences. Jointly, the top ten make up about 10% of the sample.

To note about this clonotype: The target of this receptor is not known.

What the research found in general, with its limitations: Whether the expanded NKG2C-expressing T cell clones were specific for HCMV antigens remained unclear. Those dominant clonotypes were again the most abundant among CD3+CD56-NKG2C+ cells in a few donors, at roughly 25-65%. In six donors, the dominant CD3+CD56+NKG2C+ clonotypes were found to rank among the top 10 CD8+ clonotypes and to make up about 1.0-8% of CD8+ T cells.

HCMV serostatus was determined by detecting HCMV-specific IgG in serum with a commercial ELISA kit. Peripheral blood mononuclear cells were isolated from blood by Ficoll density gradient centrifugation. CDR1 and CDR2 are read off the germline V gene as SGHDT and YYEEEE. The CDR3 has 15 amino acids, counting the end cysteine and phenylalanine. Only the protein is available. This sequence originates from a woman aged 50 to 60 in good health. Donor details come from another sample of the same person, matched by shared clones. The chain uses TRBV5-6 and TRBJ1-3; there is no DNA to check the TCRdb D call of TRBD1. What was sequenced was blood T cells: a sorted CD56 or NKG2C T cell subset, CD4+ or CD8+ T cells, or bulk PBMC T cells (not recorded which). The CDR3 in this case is CASSPGPGTGNTIYF. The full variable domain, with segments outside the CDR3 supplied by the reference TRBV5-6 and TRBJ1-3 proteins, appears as DAGVTQSPTHLIKTRGQQVTLRCSPKSGHDTVSWYQQALGQGPQFIFQYYEEEERQRGNFPDRFSGHQFPNYSSELNVNALLLGDSALYLCASSPGPGTGNTIYFGEGSWLTVV.